The entry below describes one T cell receptor (beta chain). Its specificity is not known. Trimming took 5 bases from V and 4 from J, leaving 12 bases between them. This CDR3 is 14 amino acids long. Germline assignment: CDR1 SGHRS and CDR2 YFSETQ. CTLA-4 blockade with ipilimumab, together with focal radiation, was given to patients with chemo-refractory metastatic non-small-cell lung cancer. This sample is drawn from a study of radiotherapy plus CTLA-4 blockade in lung cancer. Study-level information: Objective response was observed in 18% of patients, and disease control in approximately 33%. Study observations and caveats: Expansion in blood of tumor-derived TCR clones was seen after radiotherapy plus ipilimumab. Per reports, early blood T cell clone dynamics, plus interferon-beta, forecast response most strongly.

This table comes from immunoSEQ multiplex PCR, and its TCRdb copy is limited to in-frame clones, with some not included. The sample includes about 120,000 clones, about nine tenths of them seen just once. The V gene is TRBV5-1, the J gene TRBJ1-4, with D maybe TRBD1 (5 bases). The receptor comes from a human donor with non-small cell lung cancer that progressed on radiotherapy plus ipilimumab. Material: peripheral blood, obtained from a patient treated with radiotherapy plus ipilimumab. CDR3 residues: CASRIGAVNEKLFF. CDR3 DNA: TGCGCCAGCAGAATAGGGGCAGTTAATGAAAAACTGTTTTTT.